The following is a T cell receptor beta chain sequence with its context. 400 to 550 ng RNA was reverse transcribed with alpha and beta constant-region primers. Separate chain-specific third strand synthesis with multiplexing indices produced the alpha and beta libraries. Second strand synthesis was primed from the SP2 site. TCRdb re-analysed the 5' RACE reads in MiXCR, keeping a single row per CDR3 protein. The sample records around 19,000 distinct CDR3 sequences, around 9.3% being singletons. This CDR3 is 13 amino acids long. With 10 bases removed from V and 1 base from J, the gap between germline ends came to 13 bases. The data were obtained in a study of HIV-infected patients and healthy controls. All unsorted peripheral T cells were captured because whole blood was used without fractionation.

The chain recombines TRBV12-3 or TRBV12-4 with TRBJ1-1; D may be TRBD1 (5 bases). The clonotype comes from an adult in good health. Sequencing input: blood. In DNA form, the CDR3 reads TGTGCCACGGGAGACAGCCAGAACACTGAAGCTTTCTTT. Translation gives CATGDSQNTEAFF.